This T cell receptor beta chain was recovered during a study of cytomegalovirus exposure and HLA in healthy donors. V was pared by 5 bases and J by 3 bases, with 2 bases of the junction left unmatched. The CDR3 has 15 amino acids. The germline V gene has CDR1 SEHNR and CDR2 FQNEAQ (reference sequence). This clone was counted a few times. PCR used 60 Vbeta primers and 13 Jbeta primers. Clones were sequenced by immunoSEQ multiplex PCR, and TCRdb holds only the in-frame ones, with some missing. In the table there are around 90,000 clones, around 77% of which are singletons. The sequenced sample was PBMCs. The genes are TRBV7-9 and TRBJ2-7, with 15 nucleotides matching TRBD2. The source is a man aged 25-45 years in good health and CMV-seronegative. The CDR3 nucleotides read TGTGCCAGCAGCCCGGGACTAGCGGGAGGCTACGAGCAGTACTTC. Translation: CASSPGLAGGYEQYF.